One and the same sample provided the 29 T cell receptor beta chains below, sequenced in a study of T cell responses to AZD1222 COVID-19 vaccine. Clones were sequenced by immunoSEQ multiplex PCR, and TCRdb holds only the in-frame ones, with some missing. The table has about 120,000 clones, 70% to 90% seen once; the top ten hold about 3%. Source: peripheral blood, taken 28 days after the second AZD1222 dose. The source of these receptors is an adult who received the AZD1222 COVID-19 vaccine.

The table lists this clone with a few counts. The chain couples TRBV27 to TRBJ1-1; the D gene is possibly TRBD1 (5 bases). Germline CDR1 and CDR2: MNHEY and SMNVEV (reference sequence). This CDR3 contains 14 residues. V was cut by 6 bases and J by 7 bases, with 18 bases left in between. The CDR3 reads CASREGTARDEAFF. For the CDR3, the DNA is TGTGCCAGCAGGGAGGGGACGGCTAGGGATGAAGCTTTCTTT.

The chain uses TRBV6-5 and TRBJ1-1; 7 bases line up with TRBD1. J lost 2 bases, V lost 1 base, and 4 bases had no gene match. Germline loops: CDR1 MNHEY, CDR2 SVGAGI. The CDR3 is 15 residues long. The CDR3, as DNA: TGTGCCAGCAGTTACTTCGGGACAGCCAACACTGAAGCTTTCTTT. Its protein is CASSYFGTANTEAFF.

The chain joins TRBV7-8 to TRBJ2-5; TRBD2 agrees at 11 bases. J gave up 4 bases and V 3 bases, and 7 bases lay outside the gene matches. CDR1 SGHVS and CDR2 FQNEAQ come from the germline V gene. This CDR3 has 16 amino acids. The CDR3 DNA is TGTGCCAGCAGCTTTTCAGCTAGCGGGGGGCGAGAGACCCAGTACTTC. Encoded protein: CASSFSASGGRETQYF.

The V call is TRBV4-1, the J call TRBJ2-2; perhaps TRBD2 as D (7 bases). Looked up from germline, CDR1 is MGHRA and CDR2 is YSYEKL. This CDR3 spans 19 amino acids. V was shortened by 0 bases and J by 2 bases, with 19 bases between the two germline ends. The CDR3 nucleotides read TGCGCCAGCAGCCAAGATTGGAATGGGAGGGGGAGAAACACCGGGGAGCTGTTTTTT. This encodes CASSQDWNGRGRNTGELFF.

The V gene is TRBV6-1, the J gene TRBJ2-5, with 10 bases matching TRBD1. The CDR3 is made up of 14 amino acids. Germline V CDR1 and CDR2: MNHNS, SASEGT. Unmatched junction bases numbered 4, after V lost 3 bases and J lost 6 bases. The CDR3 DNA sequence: TGTGCCAGCAGTGAGACAGGGGGCCGGAAGACCCAGTACTTC. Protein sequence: CASSETGGRKTQYF.

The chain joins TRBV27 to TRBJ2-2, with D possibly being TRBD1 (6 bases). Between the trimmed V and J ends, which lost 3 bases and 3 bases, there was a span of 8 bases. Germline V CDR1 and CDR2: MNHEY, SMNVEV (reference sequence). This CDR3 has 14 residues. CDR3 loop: CASSFRTDTGELFF. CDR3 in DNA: TGTGCCAGCAGTTTTCGGACAGACACCGGGGAGCTGTTTTTT.

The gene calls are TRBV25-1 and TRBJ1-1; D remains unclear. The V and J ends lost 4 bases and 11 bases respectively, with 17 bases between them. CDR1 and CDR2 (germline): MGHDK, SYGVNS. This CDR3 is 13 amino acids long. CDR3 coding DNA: TGTGCCAGCAGTGCCCCCTTAATTTCGGGGGCTTTCTTT. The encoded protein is CASSAPLISGAFF.

The CDR3 nucleotides are TGTGCCAGCAGACCTTCAGGGGACCCCCCTGAAGCTTTCTTT. Amino acids: CASRPSGDPPEAFF. This chain uses TRBV3-1 (or the pseudogene TRBV3-2) with TRBJ1-1, with D tentatively TRBD1 (6 bases). Germline loops: CDR1 LGHDT, CDR2 YNNKEL (reference sequence). V was trimmed by 6 bases and J by 6 bases, leaving 17 bases between them. This CDR3 contains 14 residues.

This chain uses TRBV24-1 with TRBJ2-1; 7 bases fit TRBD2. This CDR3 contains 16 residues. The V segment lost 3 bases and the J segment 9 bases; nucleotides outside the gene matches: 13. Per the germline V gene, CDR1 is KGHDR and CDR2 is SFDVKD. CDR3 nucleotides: TGTGCCACCAGTGATACTCGGGGAGGGGACGCTTCTGAGCAGTTCTTC. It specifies CATSDTRGGDASEQFF.

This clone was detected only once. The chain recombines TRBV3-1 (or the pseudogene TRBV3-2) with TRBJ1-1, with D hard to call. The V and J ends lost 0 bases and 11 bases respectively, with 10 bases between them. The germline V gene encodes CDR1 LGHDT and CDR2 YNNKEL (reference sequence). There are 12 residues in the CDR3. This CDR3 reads CASSQDGRKAFF. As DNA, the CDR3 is TGTGCCAGCAGCCAAGATGGGAGGAAGGCTTTCTTT.

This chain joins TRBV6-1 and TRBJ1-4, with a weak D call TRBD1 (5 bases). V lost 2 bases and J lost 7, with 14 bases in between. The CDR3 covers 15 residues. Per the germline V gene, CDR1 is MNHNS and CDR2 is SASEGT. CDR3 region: CASSESQGGGEKLFF. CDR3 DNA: TGTGCCAGCAGTGAATCCCAGGGAGGTGGTGAAAAACTGTTTTTT.

For the CDR3, the DNA is TGTGCCAGCTCACCACCGCCAGGGTCGAACTATGGCTACACCTTC. Its protein is CASSPPPGSNYGYTF. The rearrangement links TRBV18 to TRBJ1-2; D may be TRBD1 (5 bases). The CDR3 length is 15 residues. V lost 0 bases and J lost 2, with 10 bases in between. The germline CDR1 and CDR2 sequences are KGHSH and LQKENI.

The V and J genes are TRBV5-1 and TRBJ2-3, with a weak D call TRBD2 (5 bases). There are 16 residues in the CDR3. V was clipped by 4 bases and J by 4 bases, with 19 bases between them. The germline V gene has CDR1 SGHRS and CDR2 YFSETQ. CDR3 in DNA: TGCGCCAGCAGCCCTGCGCGGTCCAGAGCGGCAGATACGCAGTATTTT. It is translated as CASSPARSRAADTQYF.

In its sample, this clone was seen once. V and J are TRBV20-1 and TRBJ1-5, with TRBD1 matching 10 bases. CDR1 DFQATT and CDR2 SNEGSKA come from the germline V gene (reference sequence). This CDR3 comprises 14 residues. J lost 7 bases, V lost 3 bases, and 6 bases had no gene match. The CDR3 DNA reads TGCAGTGCTAGTGACAGGGGGCCCATGCAGCCCCAGCATTTT. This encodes CSASDRGPMQPQHF.

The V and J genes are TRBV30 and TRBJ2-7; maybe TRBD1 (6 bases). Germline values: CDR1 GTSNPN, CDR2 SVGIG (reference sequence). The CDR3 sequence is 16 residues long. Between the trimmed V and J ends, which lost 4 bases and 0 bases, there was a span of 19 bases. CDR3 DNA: TGTGCCTGGACCGCGCCAGGGGCCCGGAGCTCCTACGAGCAGTACTTC. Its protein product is CAWTAPGARSSYEQYF.

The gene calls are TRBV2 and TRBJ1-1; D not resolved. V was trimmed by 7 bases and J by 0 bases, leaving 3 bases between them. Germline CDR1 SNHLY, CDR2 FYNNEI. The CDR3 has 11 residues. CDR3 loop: CASKMNTEAFF. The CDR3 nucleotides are TGTGCCAGCAAGATGAACACTGAAGCTTTCTTT.

CDR3 in DNA: TGTGCCACCAGCAGAGATACGGGGGGGAACACCATATATTTT. Amino acid sequence: CATSRDTGGNTIYF. The chain couples TRBV15 to TRBJ1-3; D is perhaps TRBD1 (5 bases). Germline CDR1 reads LNHNV; CDR2 reads YYDKDF (reference sequence). The CDR3 consists of 14 residues. The V end was cut by 0 bases, the J end by 7 bases, with 10 bases between.

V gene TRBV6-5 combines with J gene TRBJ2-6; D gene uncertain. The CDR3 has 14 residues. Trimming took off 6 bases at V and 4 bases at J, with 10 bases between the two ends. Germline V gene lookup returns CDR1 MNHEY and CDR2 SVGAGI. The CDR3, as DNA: TGTGCCAGCAGCCCGAACCGGGGGGCCAACGTCCTGACTTTC. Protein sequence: CASSPNRGANVLTF.

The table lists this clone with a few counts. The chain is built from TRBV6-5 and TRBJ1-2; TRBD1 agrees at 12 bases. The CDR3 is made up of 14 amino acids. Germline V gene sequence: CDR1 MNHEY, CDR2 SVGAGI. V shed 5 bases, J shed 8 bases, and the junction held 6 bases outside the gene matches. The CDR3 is CASSRGTGGEGYTF. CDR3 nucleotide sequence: TGTGCCAGCAGTAGAGGGACAGGGGGCGAAGGCTACACCTTC.

CDR3 nucleotide sequence: TGCAGTGCTAGTTTCGGAAGCGGGGGGCCTCTCACAGATACGCAGTATTTT. It yields the protein CSASFGSGGPLTDTQYF. This chain connects TRBV20-1 to TRBJ2-3; 9 positions agree with TRBD2. The germline CDR1 and CDR2 sequences are DFQATT and SNEGSKA (reference sequence). V was pared by 3 bases and J by 2 bases, with 12 bases of the junction left unmatched. CDR3 size: 17 residues.

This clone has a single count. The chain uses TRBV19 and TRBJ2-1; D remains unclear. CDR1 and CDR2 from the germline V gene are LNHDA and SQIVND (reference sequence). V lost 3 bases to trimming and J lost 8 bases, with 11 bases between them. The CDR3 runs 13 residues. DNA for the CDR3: TGTGCCAGTAGTATCCAGATAGTGGATGAGCAGTTCTTC. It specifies CASSIQIVDEQFF.

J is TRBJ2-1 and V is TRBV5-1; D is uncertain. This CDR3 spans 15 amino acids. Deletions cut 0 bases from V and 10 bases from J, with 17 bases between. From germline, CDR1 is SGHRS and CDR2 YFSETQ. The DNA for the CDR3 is TGCGCCAGCAGCTTGGCAGGCTACGATAAGGCCGAGCAGTTCTTC. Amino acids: CASSLAGYDKAEQFF.

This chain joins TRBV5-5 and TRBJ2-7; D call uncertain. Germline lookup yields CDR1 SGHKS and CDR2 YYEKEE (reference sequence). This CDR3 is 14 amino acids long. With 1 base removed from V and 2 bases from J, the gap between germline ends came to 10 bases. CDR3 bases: TGTGCCAGCAGCTTGTTATTAGCCCCCTACGAGCAGTACTTC. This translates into CASSLLLAPYEQYF. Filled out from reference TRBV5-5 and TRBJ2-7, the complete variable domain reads DAGVTQSPTHLIKTRGQQVTLRCSPISGHKSVSWYQQVLGQGPQFIFQYYEKEERGRGNFPDRFSARQFPNYSSELNVNALLLGDSALYLCASSLLLAPYEQYFGPGTRLTVT.

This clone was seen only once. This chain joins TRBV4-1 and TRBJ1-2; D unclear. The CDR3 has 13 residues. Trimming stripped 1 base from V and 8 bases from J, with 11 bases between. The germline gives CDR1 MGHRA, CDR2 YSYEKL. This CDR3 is CASSQGSPPGYTF. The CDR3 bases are TGCGCCAGCAGCCAAGGGTCCCCTCCCGGCTACACCTTC.

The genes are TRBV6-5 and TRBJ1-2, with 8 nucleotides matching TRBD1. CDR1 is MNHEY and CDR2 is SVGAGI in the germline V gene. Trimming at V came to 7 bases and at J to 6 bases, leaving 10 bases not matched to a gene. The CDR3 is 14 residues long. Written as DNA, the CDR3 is TGTGCCAGCACCCTTCGGGTGGACAGGGATGGCTACACCTTC. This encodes CASTLRVDRDGYTF.

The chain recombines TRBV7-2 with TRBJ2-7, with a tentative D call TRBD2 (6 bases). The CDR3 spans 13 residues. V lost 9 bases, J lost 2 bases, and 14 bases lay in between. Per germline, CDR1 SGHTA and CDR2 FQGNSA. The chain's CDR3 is CASTAGWAYEQYF. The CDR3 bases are TGTGCCAGTACGGCGGGGTGGGCCTACGAGCAGTACTTC.

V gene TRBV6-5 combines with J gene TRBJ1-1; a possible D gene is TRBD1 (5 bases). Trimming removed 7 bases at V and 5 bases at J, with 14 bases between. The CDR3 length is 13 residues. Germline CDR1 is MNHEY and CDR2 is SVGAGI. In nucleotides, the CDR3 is TGTGCCAGCACCGGGGGGGGTTTGACTGAAGCTTTCTTT. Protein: CASTGGGLTEAFF.

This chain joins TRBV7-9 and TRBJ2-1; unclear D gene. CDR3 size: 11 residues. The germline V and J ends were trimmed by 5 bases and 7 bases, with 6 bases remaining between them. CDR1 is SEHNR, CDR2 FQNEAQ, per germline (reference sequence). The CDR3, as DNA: TGTGCCAGCAGCCCCATGAATGAGCAGTTCTTC. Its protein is CASSPMNEQFF.

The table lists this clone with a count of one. The CDR3 spells CASSYWDRGDEKLFF. The DNA for the CDR3 is TGTGCCAGCAGTTATTGGGACAGGGGTGATGAAAAACTGTTTTTT. The chain is built from TRBV6-2 or TRBV6-3 and TRBJ1-4, with 10 bases identical to TRBD1. The ends lost 3 bases at V and 6 bases at J; junction bases unmatched: 4. There are 15 residues in the CDR3. Germline assignment: CDR1 MNHEY and CDR2 SVGEGT.